This T cell receptor beta chain comes out of a study of multiple sclerosis patients with progressive multifocal leukoencephalopathy. CDR3 length: 13 amino acids. The V end lost 4 bases, the J end lost 4 bases, and 11 bases lay between the germline ends. Germline CDR1 is SEHNR and CDR2 is FQNEAQ (reference sequence). Generated by immunoSEQ multiplex PCR, the TCRdb table keeps only in-frame clones and is missing some. The sample holds under 40,000 clones, approximately 92% seen once. The sample's time point: before natalizumab initiation. Sequenced material: PBMCs. This receptor was taken from a man aged 25-45 years with multiple sclerosis. V usage is TRBV7-9 and J usage is TRBJ2-7; tentatively, D is TRBD2 (5 bases). CDR3 region: CASSSSRGYEQYF. CDR3 DNA: TGTGCCAGCAGCTCTAGCCGGGGATACGAGCAGTACTTC.